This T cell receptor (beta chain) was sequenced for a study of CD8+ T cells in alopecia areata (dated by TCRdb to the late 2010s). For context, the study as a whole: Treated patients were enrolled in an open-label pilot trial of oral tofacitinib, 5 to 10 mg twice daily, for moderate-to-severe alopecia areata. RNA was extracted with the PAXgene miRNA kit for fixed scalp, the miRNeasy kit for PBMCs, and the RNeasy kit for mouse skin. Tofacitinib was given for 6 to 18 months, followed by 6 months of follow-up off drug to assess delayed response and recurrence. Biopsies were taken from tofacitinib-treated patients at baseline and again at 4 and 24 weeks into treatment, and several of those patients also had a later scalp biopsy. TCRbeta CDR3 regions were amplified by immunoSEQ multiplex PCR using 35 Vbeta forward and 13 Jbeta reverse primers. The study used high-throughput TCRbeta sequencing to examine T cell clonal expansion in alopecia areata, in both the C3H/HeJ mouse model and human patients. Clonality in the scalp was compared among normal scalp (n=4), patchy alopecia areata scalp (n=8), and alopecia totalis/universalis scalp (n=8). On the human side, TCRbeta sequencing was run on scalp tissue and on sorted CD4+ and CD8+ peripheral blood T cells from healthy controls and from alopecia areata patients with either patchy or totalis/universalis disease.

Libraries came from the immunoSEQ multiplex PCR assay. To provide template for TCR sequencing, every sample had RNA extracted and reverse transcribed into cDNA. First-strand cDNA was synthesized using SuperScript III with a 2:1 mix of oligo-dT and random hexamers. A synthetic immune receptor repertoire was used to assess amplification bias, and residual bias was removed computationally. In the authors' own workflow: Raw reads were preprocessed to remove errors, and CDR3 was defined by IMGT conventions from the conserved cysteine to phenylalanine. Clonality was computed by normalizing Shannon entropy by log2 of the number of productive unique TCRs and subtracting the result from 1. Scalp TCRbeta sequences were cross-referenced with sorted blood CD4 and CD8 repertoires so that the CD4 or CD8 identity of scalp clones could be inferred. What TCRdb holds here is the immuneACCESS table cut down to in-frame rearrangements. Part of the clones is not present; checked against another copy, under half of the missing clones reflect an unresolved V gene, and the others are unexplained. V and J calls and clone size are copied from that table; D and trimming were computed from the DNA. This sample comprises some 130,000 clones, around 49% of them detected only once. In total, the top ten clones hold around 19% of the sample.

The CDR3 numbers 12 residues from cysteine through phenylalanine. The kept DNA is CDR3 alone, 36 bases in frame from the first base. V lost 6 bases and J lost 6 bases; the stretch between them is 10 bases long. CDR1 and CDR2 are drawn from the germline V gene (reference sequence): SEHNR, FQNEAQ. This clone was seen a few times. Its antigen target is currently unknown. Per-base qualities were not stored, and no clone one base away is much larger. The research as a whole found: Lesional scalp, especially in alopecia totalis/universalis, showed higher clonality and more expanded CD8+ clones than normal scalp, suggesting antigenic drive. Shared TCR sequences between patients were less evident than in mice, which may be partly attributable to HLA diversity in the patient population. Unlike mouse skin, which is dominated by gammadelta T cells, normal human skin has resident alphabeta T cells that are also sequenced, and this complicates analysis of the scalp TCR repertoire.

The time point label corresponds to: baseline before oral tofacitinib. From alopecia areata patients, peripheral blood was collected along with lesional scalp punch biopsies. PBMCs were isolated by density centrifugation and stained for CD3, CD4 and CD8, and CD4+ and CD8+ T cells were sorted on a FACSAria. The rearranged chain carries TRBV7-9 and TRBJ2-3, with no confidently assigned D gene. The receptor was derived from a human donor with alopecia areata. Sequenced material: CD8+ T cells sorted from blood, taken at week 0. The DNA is TGTGCCAGCAGTCCCCCTATGGATACGCAGTATTTT. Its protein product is CASSPPMDTQYF.